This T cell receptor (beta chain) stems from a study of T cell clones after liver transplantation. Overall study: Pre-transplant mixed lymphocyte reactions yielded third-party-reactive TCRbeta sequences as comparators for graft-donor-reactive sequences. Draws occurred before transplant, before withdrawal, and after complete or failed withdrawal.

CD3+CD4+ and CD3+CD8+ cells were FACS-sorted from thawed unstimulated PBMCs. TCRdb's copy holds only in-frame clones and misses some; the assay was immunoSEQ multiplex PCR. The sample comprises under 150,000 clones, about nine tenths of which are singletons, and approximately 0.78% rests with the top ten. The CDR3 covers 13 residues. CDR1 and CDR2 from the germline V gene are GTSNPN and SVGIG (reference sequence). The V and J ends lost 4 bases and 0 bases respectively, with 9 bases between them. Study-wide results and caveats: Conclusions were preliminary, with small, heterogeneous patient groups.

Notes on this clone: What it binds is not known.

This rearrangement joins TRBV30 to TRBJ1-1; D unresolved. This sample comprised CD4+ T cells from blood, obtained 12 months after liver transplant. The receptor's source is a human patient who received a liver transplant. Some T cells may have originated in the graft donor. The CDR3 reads CAWNRVMNTEAFF. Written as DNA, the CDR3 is TGTGCCTGGAACAGAGTCATGAACACTGAAGCTTTCTTT.